The present T cell receptor beta chain was sequenced within a study of T cell changes during pregnancy in multiple sclerosis. Here immunoSEQ multiplex PCR was the method, and the copy in TCRdb shows in-frame clones only, minus some. The profile shows 40,000 to 50,000 clones, about 90% of them singletons. The specimen was CD4+ T cells from peripheral blood mononuclear cells, collected in the third trimester of pregnancy. The TCR comes from a female donor with multiple sclerosis, enrolled in a pregnancy study.

CDR3 DNA: TGCGCCAGCAGCCAAGATAGGACTAGCGGGAGTTGGGTCTACGAGCAGTACTTC. As protein: CASSQDRTSGSWVYEQYF. V usage is TRBV4-3 and J usage is TRBJ2-7; TRBD2 aligns across 13 bases. Germline loops: CDR1 LGHNA, CDR2 YSLEER. The V gene end was trimmed by 0 bases and the J gene end by 3 bases; junction bases not matched to a gene: 8. CDR3 length equals 18 residues.